The 11 T cell receptor beta chains in this list originate from one sample, sequenced in a study of a mutant IDH1 vaccine in newly diagnosed glioma. The sample's time point: week 11, during vaccination. It was 300 ug of mutant IDH1 20-mer peptide that made up each vaccine dose, given with topical imiquimod. The assay was immunoSEQ multiplex PCR, and TCRdb's table has in-frame clones only and misses some. The sample records fewer than 65,000 clones, over 70% being singletons. Their antigens are not known. Material: PBMCs, obtained from a glioma patient whose treatment included an IDH1 peptide vaccine. The receptor source for this set is a man aged 45-65 years with glioma.

This sequence joins TRBV5-6 and TRBJ1-2, with 7 positions matching TRBD1. J was trimmed by 8 bases and V by 4 bases; bases with no gene match: 5. The length of the CDR3 is 12 residues. The V gene's germline CDR1 is SGHDT and CDR2 YYEEEE. CDR3 in DNA: TGTGCCAGCAGCCTTGACAGGGAAGGCTACACCTTC. This translates into CASSLDREGYTF.

This clone was seen more than once but under ten times. The chain uses TRBV15 and TRBJ2-2; TRBD2 might be the D (5 bases). V was clipped by 1 base and J by 7 bases, with 10 bases between them. Germline V gives CDR1 LNHNV, CDR2 YYDKDF (reference sequence). The CDR3 length is 14 residues. CDR3 nucleotide sequence: TGTGCCACCAGCAGAGCGAGGGTTGGCGGGGAGCTGTTTTTT. It codes for CATSRARVGGELFF. Supplemented by reference TRBV15 and TRBJ2-2, the full variable domain reads DAMVIQNPRYQVTQFGKPVTLSCSQTLNHNVMYWYQQKSSQAPKLLFHYYDKDFNNEADTPDNFQSRRPNTSFCFLDIRSPGLGDTAMYLCATSRARVGGELFFGEGSRLTVL.

The V and J genes are TRBV6-1 and TRBJ1-5; D remains ambiguous. CDR3 size: 13 residues. V lost 0 bases and J 5 bases, leaving 5 bases between the germline ends. Germline lookup yields CDR1 MNHNS and CDR2 SASEGT. CDR3 residues: CASSEAIYQPQHF. In nucleotides, the CDR3 is TGTGCCAGCAGTGAAGCCATTTATCAGCCCCAGCATTTT.

CDR3 DNA sequence: TGTGCCAGCACCGGGAACTCCCCCTCTGGGGCCAACGTCCTGACTTTC. Amino acids: CASTGNSPSGANVLTF. The chain couples TRBV7-9 to TRBJ2-6; possible D gene TRBD2, 5 bases. Per germline, CDR1 SEHNR and CDR2 FQNEAQ (reference sequence). The CDR3 is made up of 16 amino acids. V lost 7 bases, J lost 0 bases, and 13 bases lay in between.

This chain joins TRBV30 and TRBJ2-1; TRBD2 matches 8 bases. Germline V lookup: CDR1 GTSNPN, CDR2 SVGIG (reference sequence). The CDR3 covers 15 residues. The V segment lost 6 bases and the J segment 1 base; nucleotides outside the gene matches: 8. The CDR3 DNA is TGTGCCTGTCGGGGGGGGTTTGTATCCTACAATGAGCAGTTCTTC. Translating it yields CACRGGFVSYNEQFF.

Notes on this clone: Other DNA sequences in this sample translate to the same CDR3. The V gene is TRBV18, the J gene TRBJ2-6; D is undetermined. V was shortened by 3 bases and J by 1 base, with 4 bases between the two germline ends. The length of the CDR3 is 14 residues. Germline V gene sequence: CDR1 KGHSH, CDR2 LQKENI. The CDR3 region is CASSPGSGANVLTF. CDR3 in DNA: TGTGCCAGCTCACCGGGATCTGGGGCCAACGTCCTGACTTTC. Using reference TRBV18 and TRBJ2-6 for the parts outside the CDR3, the full variable domain is NAGVMQNPRHLVRRRGQEARLRCSPMKGHSHVYWYRQLPEEGLKFMVYLQKENIIDESGMPKERFSAEFPKEGPSILRIQQVVRGDSAAYFCASSPGSGANVLTFGAGSRLTVL.

As regards this clone: The same CDR3 is also encoded by other DNA sequences in this sample. The chain joins TRBV18 to TRBJ2-6, with D hard to call. The ends were cut back, 3 bases at V and 0 bases at J, with 3 bases in the middle. The CDR3 consists of 14 residues. The V gene's germline CDR1 is KGHSH and CDR2 LQKENI. The CDR3 reads CASSPGSGANVLTF. The CDR3 coding sequence is TGTGCCAGCTCACCGGGCTCTGGGGCCAACGTCCTGACTTTC.

The genes are TRBV6-1 and TRBJ2-2; 8 positions agree with TRBD1. CDR1 and CDR2 (germline): MNHNS, SASEGT. Trimming removed 7 bases from V and 6 bases from J; junction bases left unmatched: 10. The CDR3 is 15 amino acids. The CDR3 loop reads CASITEGTGAGELFF. CDR3 DNA: TGTGCCAGCATCACCGAGGGGACAGGCGCCGGGGAGCTGTTTTTT.

The chain joins TRBV6-4 to TRBJ1-1; a weak D match, TRBD1 (6 bases). The CDR3 runs to 14 residues. Germline-derived CDR1 and CDR2 are MRHNA and SNTAGT. Trimming shortened V by 9 bases and J by 1 base, and 15 bases separated the two germline ends. CDR3 residues: CASSQGWGNTEAFF. CDR3 nucleotide sequence: TGTGCCAGTTCTCAGGGGTGGGGGAACACTGAAGCTTTCTTT.

The CDR3 protein is CASSVGTSGAYNEQFF. DNA of the CDR3: TGTGCCAGCAGCGTAGGGACTAGCGGGGCTTACAATGAGCAGTTCTTC. The chain links TRBV9 to TRBJ2-1; 12 bases fit TRBD2. CDR3 length: 16 residues. Looked up from germline, CDR1 is SGDLS and CDR2 is YYNGEE. The trim removed 0 bases at V and 4 bases at J, leaving 2 bases unmatched.

This chain joins TRBV7-2 and TRBJ2-1, with D possibly TRBD2 on 6 matching bases. The V gene's germline CDR1 is SGHTA and CDR2 FQGNSA. With 6 bases removed from V and 10 bases from J, the gap between germline ends came to 16 bases. The CDR3 runs to 13 residues. The CDR3 DNA sequence: TGTGCCAGCAGGGGTCCCGGAGGAGGGGAGCAGTTCTTC. Its translation is CASRGPGGGEQFF.